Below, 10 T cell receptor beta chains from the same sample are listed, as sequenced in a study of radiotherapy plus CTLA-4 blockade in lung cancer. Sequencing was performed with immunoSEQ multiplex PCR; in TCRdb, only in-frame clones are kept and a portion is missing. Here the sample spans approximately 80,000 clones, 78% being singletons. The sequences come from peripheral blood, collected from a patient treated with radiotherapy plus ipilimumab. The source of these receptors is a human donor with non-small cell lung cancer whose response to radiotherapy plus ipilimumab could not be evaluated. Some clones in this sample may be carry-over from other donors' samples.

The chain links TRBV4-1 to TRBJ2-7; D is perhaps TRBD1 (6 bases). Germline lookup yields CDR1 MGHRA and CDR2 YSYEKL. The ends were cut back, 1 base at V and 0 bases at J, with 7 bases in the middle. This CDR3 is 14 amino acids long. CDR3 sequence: CASSQVTGSYEQYF. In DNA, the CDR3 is TGCGCCAGCAGCCAAGTGACAGGCTCCTACGAGCAGTACTTC.

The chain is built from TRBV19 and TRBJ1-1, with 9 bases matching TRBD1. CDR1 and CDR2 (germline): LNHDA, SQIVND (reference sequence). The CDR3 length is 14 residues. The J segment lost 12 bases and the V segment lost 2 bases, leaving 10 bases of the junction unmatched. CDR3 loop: CASSIPGQGGSTFF. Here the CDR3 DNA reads TGTGCCAGTAGTATACCGGGACAGGGAGGCTCAACTTTCTTT.

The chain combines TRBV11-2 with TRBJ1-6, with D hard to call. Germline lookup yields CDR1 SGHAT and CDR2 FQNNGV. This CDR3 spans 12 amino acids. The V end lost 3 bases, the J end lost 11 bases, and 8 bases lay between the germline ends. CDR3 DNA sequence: TGTGCCAGCAGCTTCGGGGTTGCACCCCTCCACTTT. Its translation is CASSFGVAPLHF. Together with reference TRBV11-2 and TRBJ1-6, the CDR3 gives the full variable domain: EAGVAQSPRYKIIEKRQSVAFWCNPISGHATLYWYQQILGQGPKLLIQFQNNGVVDDSQLPKDRFSAERLKGVDSTLKIQPAKLEDSAVYLCASSFGVAPLHFGNGTRLTVT.

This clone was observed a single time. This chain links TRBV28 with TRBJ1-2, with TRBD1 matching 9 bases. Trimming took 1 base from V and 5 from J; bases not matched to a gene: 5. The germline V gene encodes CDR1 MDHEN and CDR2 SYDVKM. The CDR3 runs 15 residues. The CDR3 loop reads CASSLSGTGSYGYTF. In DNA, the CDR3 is TGTGCCAGCAGTTTATCTGGGACAGGGTCTTATGGCTACACCTTC.

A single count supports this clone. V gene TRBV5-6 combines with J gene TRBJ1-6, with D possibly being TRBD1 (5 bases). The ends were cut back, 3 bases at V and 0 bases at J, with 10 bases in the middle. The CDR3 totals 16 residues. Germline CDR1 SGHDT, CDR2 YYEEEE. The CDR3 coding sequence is TGTGCCAGCAGCTCCCGACAGAGCTCCTATAATTCACCCCTCCACTTT. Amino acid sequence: CASSSRQSSYNSPLHF.

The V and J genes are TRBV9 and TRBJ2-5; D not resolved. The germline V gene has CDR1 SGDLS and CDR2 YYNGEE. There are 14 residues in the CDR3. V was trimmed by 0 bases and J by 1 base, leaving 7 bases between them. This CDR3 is CASSVGSIQETQYF. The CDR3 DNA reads TGTGCCAGCAGCGTAGGCAGTATCCAAGAGACCCAGTACTTC.

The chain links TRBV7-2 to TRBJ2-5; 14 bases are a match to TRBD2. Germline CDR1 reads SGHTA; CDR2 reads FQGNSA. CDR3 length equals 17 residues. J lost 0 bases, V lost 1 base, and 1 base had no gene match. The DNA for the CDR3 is TGTGCCAGCAGCTTAGGACTAGCGGGGGGGTACCAAGAGACCCAGTACTTC. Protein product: CASSLGLAGGYQETQYF.

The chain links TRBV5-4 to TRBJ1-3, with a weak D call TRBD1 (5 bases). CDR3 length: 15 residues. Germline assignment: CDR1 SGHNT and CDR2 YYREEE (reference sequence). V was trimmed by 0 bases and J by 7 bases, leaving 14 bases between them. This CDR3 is CASSLDAYGANTIYF. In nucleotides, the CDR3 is TGTGCCAGCAGCTTGGATGCCTATGGGGCCAACACCATATATTTT.

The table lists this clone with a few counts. The CDR3 nucleotides read TGTGCCAGCAGCCCCAGGGGACAGGGGTTGTTGCGGCAAGAGACCCAGTACTTC. Encoded protein: CASSPRGQGLLRQETQYF. The chain joins TRBV7-9 to TRBJ2-5; TRBD1 matches at 10 bases. The CDR3 runs to 18 residues. Germline values: CDR1 SEHNR, CDR2 FQNEAQ (reference sequence). The ends lost 5 bases at V and 2 bases at J; junction bases unmatched: 14.

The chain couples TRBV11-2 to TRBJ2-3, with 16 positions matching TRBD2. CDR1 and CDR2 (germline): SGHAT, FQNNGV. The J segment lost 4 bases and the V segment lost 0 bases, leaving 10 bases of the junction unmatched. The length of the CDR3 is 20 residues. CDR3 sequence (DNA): TGTGCCAGCAGCTTAGATCGGGGGACTAGCGGGGGGGCCGTGCCAGATACGCAGTATTTT. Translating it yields CASSLDRGTSGGAVPDTQYF.